The clone carrying this T cell receptor (beta chain) was detected only a few times. Some clones are missing from TCRdb's copy, which holds only in-frame ones; the method was immunoSEQ multiplex PCR. The top ten hold about 2.4% of the sample, which has 150,000 to 190,000 clones, more than 85% seen once. The data were taken from a study of control samples from healthy donors and cancer patients. The germline V gene has CDR1 MNHEY and CDR2 SVGAGI. Trimming shortened V by 8 bases and J by 0 bases, and 10 bases separated the two germline ends. The CDR3 totals 13 residues. Source material: blood. The clonotype comes from a man aged 50 to 59 in good health. This chain uses TRBV6-5 with TRBJ1-1, with D perhaps TRBD1 (6 bases). The CDR3 bases are TGTGCCAGCTCCGGGACAATGAACACTGAAGCTTTCTTT. Translation gives CASSGTMNTEAFF.